A single sample gave rise to the 24 T cell receptor beta chains below, sequenced in a study of T-cell reconstitution after alpha-beta-depleted transplantation in children. A TCRbeta library incorporating unique molecular identifiers was prepared. TCRdb fed the PCR reads into MiXCR, producing one record per CDR3 protein. The table shows 450,000 to 600,000 distinct CDR3 sequences, with around a third occurring only once. The specimen was PBMCs from the stem cell graft donor, collected from the stem cell graft. These receptors were obtained from a human donor who donated a stem cell graft to a child with aplastic anemia.

The chain uses TRBV12-3 or TRBV12-4 and TRBJ2-3; D uncertain. CDR3 size: 17 residues. Trimming took 3 bases from V and 2 from J, leaving 18 bases between them. In nucleotides, the CDR3 is TGTGCCAGCAGTTTTGGGCAGCCCCTGCCCTCCACAGATACGCAGTATTTT. It is translated as CASSFGQPLPSTDTQYF.

The genes are TRBV7-2 and TRBJ2-1; TRBD2 matches at 8 bases. The CDR3 has 15 amino acids. From germline, CDR1 is SGHTA and CDR2 FQGNSA. J gave up 8 bases and V 5 bases, and 11 bases lay outside the gene matches. CDR3 sequence reads: CASSHPSGRIDEQFF. The CDR3 region has the DNA TGTGCCAGCAGCCATCCAAGCGGGAGAATTGATGAGCAGTTCTTC.

This clonotype was observed a handful of times. This chain connects TRBV12-3 or TRBV12-4 to TRBJ2-7; 11 bases fit TRBD1. There are 15 residues in the CDR3. J gave up 4 bases and V 5 bases, and 7 bases lay outside the gene matches. In DNA, the CDR3 is TGTGCCAGCAGTAAAACGGGACAGGGGGTTTACGAGCAGTACTTC. Translated, it gives CASSKTGQGVYEQYF.

The chain employs TRBV12-3 or TRBV12-4 and TRBJ1-2; D is perhaps TRBD1 (6 bases). V lost 6 bases to trimming and J lost 5 bases, with 19 bases between them. The CDR3 totals 15 residues. The DNA of the CDR3 is TGTGCCAGCAGCCCCCTACAGGGCGGATTATATGGCTACACCTTC. It is translated as CASSPLQGGLYGYTF.

The chain uses TRBV30 and TRBJ2-1; D not certain. The CDR3 contains 11 residues. From germline, CDR1 is GTSNPN and CDR2 SVGIG (reference sequence). The germline V and J ends were trimmed by 1 base and 6 bases, with 4 bases remaining between them. CDR3 residues: CAWSATNEQFF. The CDR3 nucleotides read TGTGCCTGGAGTGCGACCAATGAGCAGTTCTTC.

This chain links TRBV20-1 with TRBJ2-7; weak D call: TRBD2 (6 bases). Germline CDR1 reads DFQATT; CDR2 reads SNEGSKA (reference sequence). V was pared by 5 bases and J by 0 bases, with 17 bases between. CDR3 length: 15 amino acids. The CDR3 DNA reads as TGCAGTGCTGGGGACCGGGACTTAAGCTCCTACGAGCAGTACTTC. This translates into CSAGDRDLSSYEQYF.

This clonotype has a handful of counts. This sequence joins TRBV4-3 and TRBJ2-5, with D possibly called TRBD1 or TRBD2 (6 bases each). Trimming took 5 bases from V and 2 from J, leaving 18 bases between them. The CDR3 loop spans 16 amino acids. CDR1 is LGHNA, CDR2 YSLEER, per germline. CDR3 in amino acids: CASSGGGAVLQETQYF. The CDR3 nucleotides read TGCGCCAGCAGCGGAGGGGGAGCCGTGCTTCAAGAGACCCAGTACTTC.

The genes are TRBV5-1 and TRBJ2-2; TRBD1 matches 7 bases. The CDR3 extends over 15 amino acids. In germline, CDR1 is SGHRS, CDR2 YFSETQ. V lost 5 bases, J lost 3 bases, and 7 bases stayed unmatched. Written as DNA, the CDR3 is TGCGCCAGCAGTGGGGGACAGACCCACACCGGGGAGCTGTTTTTT. Translated: CASSGGQTHTGELFF.

This clonotype was detected a few times. The chain recombines TRBV29-1 with TRBJ2-7, with D perhaps matching TRBD2 (6 bases). V was clipped by 6 bases and J by 0 bases, with 15 bases between them. This CDR3 spans 14 amino acids. Germline V gives CDR1 SQVTM, CDR2 ANQGSEA. CDR3 protein: CSVFFHGSSYEQYF. The CDR3, as DNA: TGCAGCGTCTTTTTTCACGGGAGCTCCTACGAGCAGTACTTC.

In its sample, this clonotype was seen a few times. V usage is TRBV29-1 and J usage is TRBJ2-1, with 9 bases identical to TRBD2. CDR1 and CDR2 (germline): SQVTM, ANQGSEA. This CDR3 is built from 19 residues. V gave up 5 bases and J gave up 3 bases; unmatched junction bases: 20. CDR3 nucleotide sequence: TGCAGCGTTCCCCCGGGACTAGCTGACTCGCGATCGGGCTACAATGAGCAGTTCTTC. It encodes CSVPPGLADSRSGYNEQFF.

The chain recombines TRBV27 with TRBJ1-5; a possible D gene is TRBD1 (6 bases). Germline CDR1 reads MNHEY; CDR2 reads SMNVEV (reference sequence). The V and J ends lost 6 bases and 3 bases respectively, with 12 bases between them. The CDR3 is 14 amino acids. CDR3 nucleotide sequence: TGTGCCAGCAGCCTTACAGGGCACAATCAGCCCCAGCATTTT. This gives the protein CASSLTGHNQPQHF.

The chain links TRBV24-1 to TRBJ2-7; a possible D gene is TRBD2 (7 bases). V was cut by 3 bases and J by 2 bases, with 16 bases left in between. The CDR3 runs 16 residues. Germline V gene data show CDR1 as KGHDR and CDR2 as SFDVKD. CDR3 residues: CATSDPNGGGTYEQYF. The CDR3 region has the DNA TGTGCCACCAGTGATCCTAATGGCGGGGGCACCTACGAGCAGTACTTC.

This clonotype has only a few counts. The genes are TRBV6-5 and TRBJ2-2, with D perhaps TRBD1 (6 bases). The CDR3 covers 21 residues. The germline gives CDR1 MNHEY, CDR2 SVGAGI. The ends were cut back, 2 bases at V and 2 bases at J, with 27 bases in the middle. CDR3 region: CASSYRGPQGRQVGNTGELFF. DNA of the CDR3: TGTGCCAGCAGTTACCGCGGGCCGCAGGGTCGACAGGTGGGAAACACCGGGGAGCTGTTTTTT.

The chain links TRBV30 to TRBJ2-7; weak D call: TRBD1 (6 bases). Germline lookup yields CDR1 GTSNPN and CDR2 SVGIG (reference sequence). The CDR3 is 13 amino acids. Between the trimmed V and J ends, which lost 2 bases and 9 bases, there was a span of 17 bases. CDR3: CAWSTSQGYVQYF. The CDR3 nucleotides are TGTGCCTGGAGTACAAGTCAGGGGTATGTGCAGTACTTC.

The chain uses TRBV5-1 and TRBJ1-1; a possible D gene is TRBD1 (5 bases). V lost 4 bases and J lost 3, with 13 bases in between. This CDR3 region has 14 residues. Per germline, CDR1 SGHRS and CDR2 YFSETQ. CDR3 loop: CASSMDMGDTEAFF. The CDR3 region has the DNA TGCGCCAGCAGCATGGACATGGGGGACACTGAAGCTTTCTTT.

This clonotype was observed a handful of times. CDR3 bases: TGCAGCTTGAAGGGACTAGCGGGGTCATATGAGCAGTTCTTC. Its protein product is CSLKGLAGSYEQFF. The chain is built from TRBV29-1 and TRBJ2-1; TRBD2 matches 13 bases. The trim removed 8 bases at V and 8 bases at J, leaving 9 bases unmatched. The CDR3 contains 14 residues. The V gene's germline CDR1 is SQVTM and CDR2 ANQGSEA.

In this sample, this clonotype turned up many times. The chain recombines TRBV6-1 with TRBJ2-1; 7 positions agree with TRBD2. Trimming removed 5 bases from V and 2 bases from J; junction bases left unmatched: 3. The germline V gene encodes CDR1 MNHNS and CDR2 SASEGT. This CDR3 region has 14 residues. The CDR3 protein is CASSPGGPYNEQFF. Written as DNA, the CDR3 is TGTGCCAGCAGTCCGGGAGGACCCTACAATGAGCAGTTCTTC.

This rearrangement joins TRBV12-3 or TRBV12-4 to TRBJ1-1; maybe TRBD1 (5 bases). The CDR3 has 14 residues. Trimming cost V 3 bases and J 4 bases, with 12 bases left between them. For the CDR3, the DNA is TGTGCCAGCAGTTTCTGGGGCGGCCGCACTGAAGCTTTCTTT. It translates to CASSFWGGRTEAFF.

This clonotype has a count of ten or more. The gene calls are TRBV6-1 and TRBJ2-2; the match to TRBD2 covers 9 bases. The length of the CDR3 is 17 residues. Germline CDR1 MNHNS, CDR2 SASEGT. J was trimmed by 3 bases and V by 7 bases; bases with no gene match: 12. CDR3: CASIQRSAGGDTGELFF. The CDR3 bases are TGTGCCAGCATCCAAAGGAGTGCGGGAGGGGACACCGGGGAGCTGTTTTTT.

This clonotype was observed a handful of times. The chain has TRBV5-1 and TRBJ1-5; D remains ambiguous. This CDR3 has 15 amino acids. Germline V gene lookup returns CDR1 SGHRS and CDR2 YFSETQ. The V end was cut by 3 bases, the J end by 4 bases, with 14 bases between. Here the CDR3 reads CASSSSGASNQPQHF. CDR3 coding DNA: TGCGCCAGCAGCTCGTCCGGAGCCTCTAATCAGCCCCAGCATTTT.

In DNA form, the CDR3 reads TGTGCCAGCAGCTTACCGGGACAGACCTACAATGAGCAGTTCTTC. Residues: CASSLPGQTYNEQFF. J is TRBJ2-1 and V is TRBV7-9, with TRBD1 matching 7 bases. This CDR3 contains 15 residues. The germline V gene encodes CDR1 SEHNR and CDR2 FQNEAQ (reference sequence). V gave up 2 bases and J gave up 2 bases; unmatched junction bases: 3.

This chain uses TRBV12-3 or TRBV12-4 with TRBJ1-5; TRBD1 might be the D (6 bases). With 5 bases removed from V and 0 bases from J, the gap between germline ends came to 14 bases. This CDR3 spans 16 amino acids. The CDR3 loop reads CASSRTAIFSNQPQHF. The CDR3 DNA is TGTGCCAGCAGTAGGACAGCTATTTTTAGCAATCAGCCCCAGCATTTT.

The chain couples TRBV6-2 or TRBV6-3 to TRBJ1-1, with D unclear. Looked up from germline, CDR1 is MNHEY and CDR2 is SVGEGT. The V gene lost 5 bases and the J gene lost 7 bases, with 17 bases spanning the gap. The CDR3 loop spans 14 amino acids. DNA for the CDR3: TGTGCCAGCAGTGATACCCCGAGAGGACTTGAAGCTTTCTTT. It codes for CASSDTPRGLEAFF.

This clonotype was seen more than once but under ten times. V gene TRBV7-2 combines with J gene TRBJ2-6; perhaps D is TRBD1 or TRBD2 (5 bases each). V was cut by 1 base and J by 4 bases, with 8 bases left in between. Germline values: CDR1 SGHTA, CDR2 FQGNSA. The CDR3 totals 15 residues. The DNA for the CDR3 is TGTGCCAGCAGCTTAGTGGGGGTCGGGGCCAACGTCCTGACTTTC. Amino acids: CASSLVGVGANVLTF.